This T cell receptor (beta chain) was recovered during a study of CD8+CD57+ T cells in acquired aplastic anemia. Study in general: Average DNA yield from sorted CD4+ and CD8+ cells was roughly 3 ug. Study-wide findings and caveats: Found in both controls and patients were around 31 CD8+ CDR3 sequences.

Profiling that covered TCR beta VDJ and CDR3 relied on genomic DNA as its template. TCRdb reprocessed the reads via MiXCR and lists one record per CDR3 protein. Of fewer than 200,000 distinct CDR3 sequences in the sample, 35% to 55% were seen once. This clonotype was seen only a few times. Its specificity is unknown. The specimen was sorted CD4+, CD8+, or CD8+CD57+ T cells (not recorded which) from PBMCs. This receptor was taken from a human donor in good health.

CDR3 amino acids: CASSSDRGFEKLFF. The CDR3 coding sequence is TGCGCCAGCAGTTCGGACAGGGGGTTTGAAAAACTGTTTTTT. This chain connects TRBV10-1 to TRBJ1-4, with 10 bases identical to TRBD1. V lost 5 bases to trimming and J lost 7 bases; unmatched junction nucleotides: 4. CDR3 length equals 14 residues. Germline CDR1 is WNHNN and CDR2 is SYGVQD (reference sequence).